One and the same sample provided the 25 T cell receptor beta chains below, sequenced in a study of T cell repertoires in aging, cancer and after chemotherapy. Amplification of TCR beta used genomic DNA extracted from peripheral blood. Multiplex touch-down PCR with TRB-A/B primers amplified rearranged V-D-J TRB sequences. TCRdb analysed the multiplex PCR reads with MiXCR anew, one entry per CDR3 protein. The profile shows approximately 11,000 distinct CDR3 sequences, 32% of them singletons. The specimen was blood. All receptors derive from a human donor in good health.

This clonotype was recorded a few times. The V gene is TRBV12-3 or TRBV12-4, the J gene TRBJ2-7, with 11 bases fitting TRBD1. This CDR3 contains 15 residues. Trimming cost V 2 bases and J 5 bases; bases outside gene matches: 5. The CDR3 loop is CASSLRTGGNNEQYF. The CDR3 DNA is TGTGCCAGCAGTTTACGGACAGGGGGCAACAACGAGCAGTACTTC.

This clonotype was seen a few times. This chain links TRBV6-1 with TRBJ1-2; D is undetermined. The CDR3 has 14 amino acids. Germline CDR1 and CDR2: MNHNS and SASEGT. Trimming removed 10 bases from V and 8 bases from J, with 23 bases in between. CDR3 nucleotides: TGTGCCATCCCCGTGGCGCAGGCAACGGGGGGCTACACCTTC. It yields the protein CAIPVAQATGGYTF.

Turning to this clonotype: It is unclear where the CDR3 begins or ends on the DNA, so no DNA is shown, and the CDR3 is as TCRdb lists it. This chain connects TRBV7-5 to TRBJ2-5; the table's TRBD1 call for D was not verified on the DNA. TRBV7-5 is tagged as a pseudogene. With termini counted, the CDR3 has 18 amino acids. This chain's CDR3 is CISVPAAYEGVKGETQYF.

J is TRBJ1-4 and V is TRBV12-3 or TRBV12-4; TRBD1 agrees at 10 bases. The junction had 2 bases not matched to a gene; V was cut back by 3 bases and J by 4 bases. The CDR3 is 15 residues long. The CDR3 coding sequence is TGTGCCAGCAGTTTTCGGACAGGGGGTAATGAAAAACTGTTTTTT. This gives the protein CASSFRTGGNEKLFF.

This clonotype appeared a few times. This rearrangement joins TRBV6-1 to TRBJ1-5; no firm D call. This CDR3 is 14 amino acids long. Trimming took 5 bases from V and 4 from J, leaving 12 bases between them. Per germline, CDR1 MNHNS and CDR2 SASEGT. The CDR3 loop reads CASSPGGGNQPQHF. In DNA form, the CDR3 reads TGTGCCAGCAGTCCAGGAGGCGGTAATCAGCCCCAGCATTTT.

This chain links TRBV7-2 with TRBJ2-7; TRBD2 matches at 11 bases. This CDR3 region has 17 residues. The germline gives CDR1 SGHTA, CDR2 FQGNSA. The V segment lost 5 bases and the J segment 6 bases; nucleotides outside the gene matches: 15. CDR3 region: CASSQPGLADPGREQYF. CDR3 coding DNA: TGTGCCAGCAGCCAACCGGGACTAGCGGATCCCGGGCGCGAGCAGTACTTC. The whole variable domain, filled in from reference TRBV7-2 and TRBJ2-7, reads GAGVSQSPSNKVTEKGKDVELRCDPISGHTALYWYRQSLGQGLEFLIYFQGNSAPDKSGLPSDRFSAERTGGSVSTLTIQRTQQEDSAVYLCASSQPGLADPGREQYFGPGTRLTVT.

V and J are TRBV27 and TRBJ2-7; D not resolved. Between the trimmed V and J ends, which lost 2 bases and 5 bases, there was a span of 19 bases. Germline assignment: CDR1 MNHEY and CDR2 SMNVEV (reference sequence). The CDR3 runs to 16 residues. The DNA for the CDR3 is TGTGCCAGCAGTTTAGAGGTCGGTAGCTGGGGTAACGAGCAGTACTTC. Amino acids: CASSLEVGSWGNEQYF.

This clonotype was seen a single time. The chain joins TRBV29-1 to TRBJ1-1, with D possibly being TRBD1 (5 bases). CDR1 and CDR2 (germline): SQVTM, ANQGSEA. The CDR3 extends over 14 amino acids. V was clipped by 4 bases and J by 0 bases, with 12 bases between them. CDR3 loop: CSVAGGRVNTEAFF. Written as DNA, the CDR3 is TGCAGCGTTGCGGGGGGTAGGGTGAACACTGAAGCTTTCTTT.

The CDR3 DNA follows: TGTGCCAGCAGGCGGCCGGGACTAGCTAACAATGAGCAGTTCTTC. It is translated as CASRRPGLANNEQFF. V and J are TRBV6-5 and TRBJ2-1; 9 bases line up with TRBD2. This CDR3 comprises 15 residues. V dropped 6 bases and J dropped 5; count of bases not matched to a gene: 8. CDR1 is MNHEY and CDR2 is SVGAGI in the germline V gene.

This clonotype has more than one count but fewer than ten. The V call is TRBV6-2 or TRBV6-3, the J call TRBJ2-2; D possibly matches TRBD1 or TRBD2 (5 bases each). The CDR3 contains 15 residues. V lost 6 bases and J 4 bases, leaving 15 bases between the germline ends. Germline CDR1 MNHEY, CDR2 SVGEGT. Here the CDR3 reads CASRPVGTATGELFF. The DNA for the CDR3 is TGTGCCAGCAGGCCGGTTGGGACGGCCACCGGGGAGCTGTTTTTT.

The V call is TRBV7-2, the J call TRBJ1-2, with 7 positions matching TRBD1. Germline assignment: CDR1 SGHTA and CDR2 FQGNSA. With V trimmed by 1 base and J by 3 bases, 2 bases remained unmatched. The CDR3 spans 14 residues. CDR3 amino acids: CASSLDGTDYGYTF. CDR3 DNA: TGTGCCAGCAGCTTAGACGGGACAGACTATGGCTACACCTTC.

The DNA of the CDR3 is TGCGCCAGCAGTGAGTCGAGGGGCTTCAACGAGCAGTACTTC. Amino acid sequence: CASSESRGFNEQYF. V usage is TRBV10-1 and J usage is TRBJ2-7; D might be TRBD1 or TRBD2, each matching 5 bases. The germline gives CDR1 WNHNN, CDR2 SYGVQD (reference sequence). Trimming took 0 bases from V and 5 from J, leaving 11 bases between them. The CDR3 covers 14 residues.

This clonotype was seen only a few times. The V gene is TRBV12-3 or TRBV12-4, the J gene TRBJ1-6; TRBD1 aligns across 9 bases. The J segment lost 3 bases and the V segment lost 6 bases, leaving 15 bases of the junction unmatched. The CDR3 has 19 residues. The CDR3 coding sequence is TGTGCCAGCAGGGAAACCCGGGGACAGGGTGCTTACTATAATTCACCCCTCCACTTT. Translation gives CASRETRGQGAYYNSPLHF.

This clonotype was seen a few times. The V gene is TRBV18, the J gene TRBJ2-6; 9 nucleotides line up with TRBD1. V lost 0 bases and J lost 0; bases outside the gene matches: 6. The CDR3 covers 19 residues. CDR1 is KGHSH, CDR2 LQKENI, per germline. The CDR3 DNA is TGTGCCAGCTCACCACCGGGACAGGGCTCTCACTCTGGGGCCAACGTCCTGACTTTC. It codes for CASSPPGQGSHSGANVLTF.

J is TRBJ2-3 and V is TRBV27; 7 bases match TRBD2. The ends lost 2 bases at V and 1 base at J; junction bases unmatched: 0. Germline V gene lookup returns CDR1 MNHEY and CDR2 SMNVEV (reference sequence). This CDR3 has 14 residues. The CDR3 sequence is CASSLGLGTDTQYF. The CDR3 DNA sequence: TGTGCCAGCAGTTTAGGACTAGGCACAGATACGCAGTATTTT.

For the CDR3, the DNA is TGTGCCAGCAGCGGGGACGGAAATCAGCCCCAGCATTTT. It translates to CASSGDGNQPQHF. The rearrangement links TRBV28 to TRBJ1-5, with D maybe TRBD1 (5 bases). The germline gives CDR1 MDHEN, CDR2 SYDVKM. The CDR3 sequence is 13 residues long. The V end lost 6 bases, the J end lost 4 bases, and 10 bases lay between the germline ends.

Relative to its sample, this clonotype is medium-sized. The chain couples TRBV29-1 to TRBJ1-2, with D unclear. V was shortened by 5 bases and J by 14 bases, with 12 bases between the two germline ends. In germline, CDR1 is SQVTM, CDR2 ANQGSEA. The length of the CDR3 is 9 residues. In DNA form, the CDR3 reads TGCAGCGTTAGCGGCGGGGAAACCTTC. It codes for CSVSGGETF.

The genes are TRBV5-1 and TRBJ2-1, with a possible D match to TRBD1 (6 bases). The V and J ends lost 7 bases and 2 bases respectively, with 16 bases between them. The CDR3 has 15 amino acids. CDR1 and CDR2 from the germline V gene are SGHRS and YFSETQ. Here the CDR3 DNA reads TGCGCCAGCGTCCGGGACACCAAGGCCTACAATGAGCAGTTCTTC. Its translation is CASVRDTKAYNEQFF.

The rearrangement links TRBV27 to TRBJ1-1, with D possibly matching TRBD1 (5 bases). Trimming took 5 bases from V and 1 from J, leaving 8 bases between them. The germline gives CDR1 MNHEY, CDR2 SMNVEV (reference sequence). The length of the CDR3 is 13 residues. Here the CDR3 reads CASSNQGNTEAFF. The CDR3 nucleotides are TGTGCCAGCAGTAATCAGGGGAACACTGAAGCTTTCTTT.

This clonotype has more than one count but fewer than ten. The gene calls are TRBV5-4 and TRBJ2-7; either TRBD1 or TRBD2 may supply D (5 bases each). The CDR3 contains 14 residues. CDR1 is SGHNT and CDR2 is YYREEE in the germline V gene (reference sequence). The V gene lost 0 bases and the J gene lost 5 bases, with 12 bases spanning the gap. CDR3 in DNA: TGTGCCAGCAGCTTGGAGTTTGGGGGACACGAGCAGTACTTC. This translates into CASSLEFGGHEQYF. The full variable domain, with the rest looked up from reference TRBV5-4 and TRBJ2-7, is ETGVTQSPTHLIKTRGQQVTLRCSSQSGHNTVSWYQQALGQGPQFIFQYYREEENGRGNFPPRFSGLQFPNYSSELNVNALELDDSALYLCASSLEFGGHEQYFGPGTRLTVT.

Relative to its sample, this clonotype is medium-sized. The chain carries TRBV6-5 and TRBJ1-2; the D is unclear. The germline V gene has CDR1 MNHEY and CDR2 SVGAGI. The CDR3 length is 14 residues. Trimming took 2 bases from V and 3 from J, leaving 10 bases between them. Written as DNA, the CDR3 is TGTGCCAGCAGTTACAGAGACGGGTACTATGGCTACACCTTC. As protein: CASSYRDGYYGYTF.

This chain uses TRBV4-2 with TRBJ1-1; possibly TRBD1 for D (5 bases). In germline, CDR1 is LGHNA, CDR2 YNFKEQ. V shed 4 bases and J shed 2 bases, with 11 bases lying between them. This CDR3 region has 14 residues. The CDR3 reads CASSPSGTNTEAFF. The CDR3 bases are TGTGCCAGCAGCCCCTCGGGGACCAACACTGAAGCTTTCTTT.

The chain recombines TRBV7-2 with TRBJ2-1, with 12 bases lining up with TRBD1. This CDR3 comprises 15 residues. Germline-derived CDR1 and CDR2 are SGHTA and FQGNSA. Unmatched junction bases numbered 5, after V lost 6 bases and J lost 5 bases. CDR3 protein: CASSPGTGGHNEQFF. The DNA of the CDR3 is TGTGCCAGCAGTCCCGGGACAGGGGGCCACAATGAGCAGTTCTTC.

V usage is TRBV15 and J usage is TRBJ1-3, with TRBD1 as a possible D gene (5 bases). This CDR3 comprises 16 residues. The V and J ends lost 1 base and 2 bases respectively, with 12 bases between them. Germline CDR1 reads LNHNV; CDR2 reads YYDKDF (reference sequence). The CDR3 sequence is CATSRAAQDTGNTIYF. CDR3 nucleotides: TGTGCCACCAGCAGAGCTGCACAGGATACTGGAAACACCATATATTTT.

The CDR3 protein is CASTATNNSYNEQFF. The CDR3 DNA is TGCGCCAGCACCGCTACCAACAACTCCTACAATGAGCAGTTCTTC. The chain combines TRBV10-1 with TRBJ2-1; no clear D. The CDR3 has 15 amino acids. CDR1 is WNHNN, CDR2 SYGVQD, per germline (reference sequence). With 7 bases removed from V and 0 bases from J, the gap between germline ends came to 13 bases.